The 12 T cell receptor beta chains below were found in one sample sequenced in a study of blood T cell repertoires in COVID-19. Clones were read by immunoSEQ multiplex PCR, and TCRdb kept only the in-frame ones, dropping some. Among roughly 29,000 clones listed, over 70% were seen once. Material: peripheral blood. Receptors originate from a woman aged 55-69 years with acute or convalescent COVID-19.

The V call is TRBV7-2, the J call TRBJ2-1; TRBD2 aligns across 12 bases. The CDR3 loop spans 18 amino acids. After removal of 5 bases from V and 7 bases from J, the junction contained 15 bases not matched to a gene. The V gene's germline CDR1 is SGHTA and CDR2 FQGNSA. This CDR3 is CASSRGPSSGGAHNEQFF. The CDR3, as DNA: TGTGCCAGCAGCCGCGGTCCCTCTAGCGGGGGGGCACATAATGAGCAGTTCTTC. The full variable domain, its missing parts supplied by reference TRBV7-2 and TRBJ2-1, is GAGVSQSPSNKVTEKGKDVELRCDPISGHTALYWYRQSLGQGLEFLIYFQGNSAPDKSGLPSDRFSAERTGGSVSTLTIQRTQQEDSAVYLCASSRGPSSGGAHNEQFFGPGTRLTVL.

This chain uses TRBV19 with TRBJ1-2, with 10 positions matching TRBD1. CDR1 LNHDA and CDR2 SQIVND come from the germline V gene (reference sequence). Trimming cost V 3 bases and J 8 bases; bases outside gene matches: 15. The CDR3 has 17 amino acids. CDR3 region: CASSIAGTGAGAVGYTF. DNA of the CDR3: TGTGCCAGTAGTATCGCCGGGACAGGGGCCGGTGCTGTCGGCTACACCTTC.

This clone has just a few counts. J is TRBJ1-2 and V is TRBV20-1; 7 nucleotides match TRBD1. The CDR3 consists of 11 residues. Trimming removed 5 bases from V and 3 bases from J; junction bases left unmatched: 0. CDR1 and CDR2 (germline): DFQATT, SNEGSKA (reference sequence). As DNA, the CDR3 is TGCAGTGCTGGGACAGACTATGGCTACACCTTC. Encoded protein: CSAGTDYGYTF.

The V and J genes are TRBV24-1 and TRBJ2-4; D unclear. Germline V CDR1 and CDR2: KGHDR, SFDVKD. The CDR3 is made up of 16 amino acids. V lost 3 bases to trimming and J lost 5 bases, with 16 bases between them. CDR3 DNA: TGTGCCACCAGTGATCCTAGGTCGGGTAGCCAAAACATTCAGTACTTC. Residues: CATSDPRSGSQNIQYF.

The chain has TRBV2 and TRBJ1-5, with D unclear. The V gene's germline CDR1 is SNHLY and CDR2 FYNNEI. V lost 0 bases to trimming and J lost 0 bases, with 6 bases between them. The CDR3 totals 15 residues. The CDR3 DNA reads TGTGCCAGCAGTGAAGCGGAGTATAGCAATCAGCCCCAGCATTTT. Protein sequence: CASSEAEYSNQPQHF.

V and J are TRBV10-1 and TRBJ2-5, with TRBD1 identical over 11 bases. The V segment lost 6 bases and the J segment 4 bases; nucleotides outside the gene matches: 4. There are 14 residues in the CDR3. CDR1 is WNHNN and CDR2 is SYGVQD in the germline V gene (reference sequence). This chain's CDR3 is CASRTGTGGETQYF. In nucleotides, the CDR3 is TGCGCCAGCAGGACCGGGACAGGGGGAGAGACCCAGTACTTC.

This chain uses TRBV5-1 with TRBJ2-3; a weak D match, TRBD2 (6 bases). Per germline, CDR1 SGHRS and CDR2 YFSETQ. Trimming stripped 3 bases from V and 6 bases from J, with 11 bases between. The CDR3 is made up of 13 amino acids. This CDR3 is CASSWRDSDTQYF. As DNA, the CDR3 is TGCGCCAGCAGCTGGAGGGATTCTGATACGCAGTATTTT.

V gene TRBV28 combines with J gene TRBJ2-2, with unresolved D. CDR1 MDHEN and CDR2 SYDVKM come from the germline V gene. The V end was cut by 9 bases, the J end by 4 bases, with 15 bases between. This CDR3 is built from 14 residues. CDR3 DNA sequence: TGTGCCAGTCAGGCCCATGTCACCACCGGGGAGCTGTTTTTT. The encoded protein is CASQAHVTTGELFF.

This clone appeared a few times. The rearrangement links TRBV15 to TRBJ2-3; 7 bases align to TRBD2. Trimming cost V 0 bases and J 8 bases; bases outside gene matches: 5. The CDR3 loop spans 14 amino acids. The germline V gene has CDR1 LNHNV and CDR2 YYDKDF (reference sequence). The CDR3 sequence: CATSRDVLAGTQYF. CDR3 nucleotides: TGTGCCACCAGCAGAGATGTGTTAGCGGGTACGCAGTATTTT. The full variable domain, rest sourced from reference TRBV15 and TRBJ2-3, is DAMVIQNPRYQVTQFGKPVTLSCSQTLNHNVMYWYQQKSSQAPKLLFHYYDKDFNNEADTPDNFQSRRPNTSFCFLDIRSPGLGDTAMYLCATSRDVLAGTQYFGPGTRLTVL.

The chain links TRBV27 to TRBJ2-3, with 7 positions matching TRBD2. The CDR3 covers 14 residues. Germline assignment: CDR1 MNHEY and CDR2 SMNVEV (reference sequence). With 2 bases clipped from V and 1 base from J, the junction kept 0 bases outside the gene matches. CDR3 protein: CASSLGGGTDTQYF. Here the CDR3 DNA reads TGTGCCAGCAGTTTAGGGGGGGGCACAGATACGCAGTATTTT.

The CDR3: CASSPRDSRGVNTEAFF. The CDR3 nucleotides read TGTGCCAGTAGTCCCCGGGACTCCCGAGGCGTGAACACTGAAGCTTTCTTT. This sequence joins TRBV19 and TRBJ1-1; TRBD1 might be the D (5 bases). CDR3 length equals 17 residues. CDR1 is LNHDA and CDR2 is SQIVND in the germline V gene (reference sequence). Trimming removed 5 bases at V and 0 bases at J, with 19 bases between.

This clone was counted once. The V and J genes are TRBV6-1 and TRBJ2-4; 8 bases agree with TRBD1. CDR3 length: 15 amino acids. V shed 2 bases and J 7 bases; nucleotides not matched to a gene: 7. Germline V gives CDR1 MNHNS, CDR2 SASEGT. The CDR3 nucleotides read TGTGCCAGCAGTGAACCTACAGGGGGAAAGAACATTCAGTACTTC. Translating it yields CASSEPTGGKNIQYF.